Sequencing of this T cell receptor beta chain was carried out in a study of T cell responses to AZD1222 COVID-19 vaccine. Overall study findings and caveats: Vaccine-related CD4 TCRs covered spike, predominating at 160-218 and 743-854. Samples come after the peak T cell response, not at day 14. Targeting of unmutated variant regions was reportedly seen in nearly half of spike-specific TCRs.

Using immunoSEQ multiplex PCR, the repertoire was profiled, and TCRdb retains in-frame clones only, with some absent. Here the sample spans approximately 100,000 clones, over 75% being singletons. Germline-derived CDR1 and CDR2 are SNHLY and FYNNEI. The V end was cut by 4 bases, the J end by 5 bases, with 14 bases between. There are 14 residues in the CDR3. The study pooled second doses at about 4 or about 12 weeks. This clone rates as medium-sized. The target antigen is unknown. This chain uses TRBV2 with TRBJ1-2; D possibly corresponds to TRBD1 (5 bases). The receptor was derived from an adult who received the AZD1222 COVID-19 vaccine. The sample here was peripheral blood, taken 28 days after the second AZD1222 dose. This chain's CDR3 is CASSVSLAGYGYTF. In nucleotides, the CDR3 is TGTGCCAGCAGTGTATCTTTGGCAGGGTATGGCTACACCTTC.